What follows are 24 T cell receptor beta chains derived from one specimen sequenced in a study of T cells in Graves' hyperthyroidism and ophthalmopathy (dated by TCRdb to between 2018 and 2020). Library construction relied on multiplex PCR. The sequencer was an Illumina HiSeq 2000. The TCR beta CDR3 regions were amplified from RNA transcripts. The TCR CDR3 was subjected to a first round of RT-PCR using the HTBI primer set and the Qiagen OneStep RT-PCR kit. Starting from the raw public reads, TCRdb applied fastp trimming at Q25, assembled clones with MiXCR and retained in-frame beta chains. Rows with a matching CDR3 protein are joined into one entry that keeps the most common DNA and genes. For this sample there are roughly 510,000 distinct CDR3 sequences; about a fifth appear just once. Together, the top ten hold 26% of the sample. Specimen: blood. The receptors here all came from a man between 18 and 29 years old with Graves' hyperthyroidism.

This chain links TRBV6-1 with TRBJ2-4; D remains ambiguous. V lost 2 bases and J lost 9, with 17 bases in between. Looked up from germline, CDR1 is MNHNS and CDR2 is SASEGT. This CDR3 is built from 15 residues. The CDR3 coding sequence is TGTGCCAGCAGTGAATTTCATGTGGGGTTTCCCATTCAGTACTTC. It encodes CASSEFHVGFPIQYF.

This clonotype was seen repeatedly, ten times or more. The V call is TRBV28, the J call TRBJ2-4; 7 bases fit TRBD2. V shed 5 bases and J 4 bases; nucleotides not matched to a gene: 8. The length of the CDR3 is 15 residues. Germline CDR1 and CDR2: MDHEN and SYDVKM. CDR3 in amino acids: CASSRQGGSKNIQYF. The CDR3 DNA follows: TGTGCCAGCAGTCGCCAGGGAGGGAGTAAAAACATTCAGTACTTC.

This clonotype was seen repeatedly, ten times or more. The V gene is TRBV27, the J gene TRBJ2-5, with TRBD2 matching over 8 bases. Germline loops: CDR1 MNHEY, CDR2 SMNVEV (reference sequence). The length of the CDR3 is 16 residues. V shed 0 bases and J 0 bases; nucleotides not matched to a gene: 3. CDR3 nucleotides: TGTGCCAGCAGTTTATCTAGCGGGGAGTACCAAGAGACCCAGTACTTC. Protein product: CASSLSSGEYQETQYF.

This clonotype was seen more than once but under ten times. At one boundary the junction diverges from the germline segment, which might be a read error. The rearrangement joins TRBV4-2 to TRBJ1-3; D unresolved. The germline V gene has CDR1 LGHNA and CDR2 YNFKEQ. The CDR3 has 14 amino acids. Here the CDR3 DNA reads TGTGCCAACAGCCAAGCCAATGTAGGAAACACCATATATTTT. It specifies CANSQANVGNTIYF.

V is TRBV20-1 and J is TRBJ2-7; a weak D match, TRBD1 (5 bases). Looked up from germline, CDR1 is DFQATT and CDR2 is SNEGSKA (reference sequence). The V and J ends lost 5 bases and 4 bases respectively, with 9 bases between them. The CDR3 extends over 11 amino acids. CDR3 nucleotides: TGCAGTGCTCTGACAGCTTACGAGCAGTACTTC. Translation: CSALTAYEQYF.

This clonotype was observed many times. J is TRBJ2-2 and V is TRBV2, with TRBD1 matching 9 bases. J lost 4 bases, V lost 6 bases, and 6 bases had no gene match. Germline CDR1 and CDR2: SNHLY and FYNNEI. The length of the CDR3 is 15 residues. The CDR3: CASRATGGGTGELFF. The CDR3 bases are TGTGCCAGCAGGGCTACAGGGGGCGGCACCGGGGAGCTGTTTTTT.

V and J are TRBV6-2 or TRBV6-3 and TRBJ2-5; D remains ambiguous. V was trimmed by 8 bases and J by 0 bases, leaving 10 bases between them. This CDR3 is built from 13 residues. Germline V lookup: CDR1 MNHEY, CDR2 SVGEGT. CDR3 amino acids: CASSPVYQETQYF. The CDR3 coding sequence is TGTGCCAGCTCACCAGTGTACCAAGAGACCCAGTACTTC.

This clonotype appeared a few times. The V and J genes are TRBV30 and TRBJ2-7, with 7 bases matching TRBD2. This CDR3 comprises 14 residues. Germline assignment: CDR1 GTSNPN and CDR2 SVGIG (reference sequence). V shed 2 bases and J 2 bases; nucleotides not matched to a gene: 6. CDR3 sequence: CAWSSLAGAYEQYF. In nucleotides, the CDR3 is TGTGCCTGGAGTTCGCTGGCGGGGGCCTACGAGCAGTACTTC.

This chain joins TRBV7-8 and TRBJ2-5; the match to TRBD1 covers 9 bases. Per germline, CDR1 SGHVS and CDR2 FQNEAQ. The trim removed 4 bases at V and 5 bases at J, leaving 5 bases unmatched. This CDR3 has 14 amino acids. The CDR3 sequence: CASSSYRGHETQYF. The CDR3 DNA is TGTGCCAGCAGCTCTTACAGGGGGCATGAGACCCAGTACTTC.

V usage is TRBV7-2 and J usage is TRBJ1-2; 7 nucleotides agree with TRBD1. Germline CDR1 SGHTA, CDR2 FQGNSA. The junction had 1 base not matched to a gene; V was cut back by 3 bases and J by 9 bases. The CDR3 loop spans 11 amino acids. The CDR3 loop reads CASSLGQRYTF. CDR3 nucleotides: TGTGCCAGCAGCTTGGGACAGCGCTACACCTTC. The variable domain in full, completed from reference TRBV7-2 and TRBJ1-2, reads GAGVSQSPSNKVTEKGKDVELRCDPISGHTALYWYRQSLGQGLEFLIYFQGNSAPDKSGLPSDRFSAERTGGSVSTLTIQRTQQEDSAVYLCASSLGQRYTFGSGTRLTVV.

The chain recombines TRBV11-2 with TRBJ1-6; no definite D call. Germline-derived CDR1 and CDR2 are SGHAT and FQNNGV. The CDR3 is made up of 16 amino acids. Trimming shortened V by 4 bases and J by 3 bases, and 13 bases separated the two germline ends. The CDR3 reads CASSSPTGNYNSPLHF. The CDR3 DNA reads as TGTGCCAGCAGCTCCCCAACCGGGAACTATAATTCACCCCTCCACTTT. Full variable domain (missing parts from reference TRBV11-2 and TRBJ1-6): EAGVAQSPRYKIIEKRQSVAFWCNPISGHATLYWYQQILGQGPKLLIQFQNNGVVDDSQLPKDRFSAERLKGVDSTLKIQPAKLEDSAVYLCASSSPTGNYNSPLHFGNGTRLTVT.

This clonotype was recorded at least ten times. The V and J genes are TRBV7-9 and TRBJ1-2; weak D call: TRBD1 (6 bases). The V gene's germline CDR1 is SEHNR and CDR2 FQNEAQ (reference sequence). The CDR3 runs to 14 residues. Trimming took off 8 bases at V and 4 bases at J, with 17 bases between the two ends. For the CDR3, the DNA is TGTGCCAGCGGCAGCCCAGGGGTCGGCTATGGCTACACCTTC. As protein: CASGSPGVGYGYTF.

The table lists this clonotype with many counts. This chain links TRBV27 with TRBJ2-2, with no clear D. Looked up from germline, CDR1 is MNHEY and CDR2 is SMNVEV (reference sequence). The CDR3 is 14 residues long. V was shortened by 4 bases and J by 4 bases, with 10 bases between the two germline ends. The CDR3 DNA sequence: TGTGCCAGCAGTTCTAAAGGGATCACCGGGGAGCTGTTTTTT. It translates to CASSSKGITGELFF.

This clonotype was detected only a few times. The chain has TRBV7-2 and TRBJ1-2; tentatively, D is TRBD1 (5 bases). Trimming took off 7 bases at V and 4 bases at J, with 19 bases between the two ends. The CDR3 covers 15 residues. CDR1 and CDR2 (germline): SGHTA, FQGNSA. The CDR3 DNA sequence: TGTGCCAGCAACCAGTACCGAGGGGATGGCTATGGCTACACCTTC. Protein: CASNQYRGDGYGYTF.

This clonotype was detected a few times. V gene TRBV11-1 combines with J gene TRBJ2-2; no clear D. The germline V gene encodes CDR1 SGHAT and CDR2 FQDESV (reference sequence). The germline V and J ends were trimmed by 2 bases and 4 bases, with 14 bases remaining between them. The CDR3 runs 16 residues. CDR3 in amino acids: CASSLYGPRGTGELFF. In DNA form, the CDR3 reads TGTGCCAGCAGCTTATACGGACCACGAGGCACCGGGGAGCTGTTTTTT.

This clonotype was recorded at least ten times. This sequence joins TRBV12-3 or TRBV12-4 and TRBJ2-2; the D call may be TRBD1 or TRBD2 (6 bases each). The CDR3 runs to 15 residues. The V gene lost 2 bases and the J gene lost 4 bases, with 11 bases spanning the gap. CDR3 residues: CASSLKGGGTGELFF. In nucleotides, the CDR3 is TGTGCCAGCAGTTTAAAGGGGGGTGGCACCGGGGAGCTGTTTTTT.

As concerns this clonotype: This could be a read error, since a much larger clone is one nucleotide away. The chain uses TRBV7-2 and TRBJ1-5; TRBD1 might be the D (5 bases). CDR1 and CDR2 from the germline V gene are SGHTA and FQGNSA. This CDR3 has 14 residues. The CDR3 region is CASSLDRSNQPQDF. For the CDR3, the DNA is TGTGCCAGCAGCTTAGACAGGAGCAATCAGCCCCAGGATTTT.

Ten or more counts support this clonotype. The chain carries TRBV6-5 and TRBJ1-2, with no clear D. V was shortened by 3 bases and J by 4 bases, with 9 bases between the two germline ends. This CDR3 contains 13 residues. Germline V gene sequence: CDR1 MNHEY, CDR2 SVGAGI. The CDR3 DNA reads TGTGCCAGCAGTTATTCCCCCCTCTATGGCTACACCTTC. The encoded protein is CASSYSPLYGYTF.

This clonotype was seen ten or more times. V is TRBV6-1 and J is TRBJ2-1; D ambiguous. This CDR3 is built from 12 residues. Germline CDR1 is MNHNS and CDR2 is SASEGT. V was cut by 4 bases and J by 13 bases, with 14 bases left in between. The CDR3 region is CASSGYLGGQFF. As DNA, the CDR3 is TGTGCCAGCAGTGGATATCTGGGTGGCCAGTTCTTC.

This clonotype was detected ten times or more. The genes are TRBV7-9 and TRBJ2-5; D is undetermined. The CDR3 is 14 residues long. Germline lookup yields CDR1 SEHNR and CDR2 FQNEAQ (reference sequence). V shed 1 base and J shed 5 bases, with 11 bases lying between them. CDR3: CASSLGGYWETQYF. CDR3 nucleotides: TGTGCCAGCAGCTTAGGCGGATATTGGGAGACCCAGTACTTC.

This clonotype occurred many times. The chain links TRBV7-9 to TRBJ1-1, with unresolved D. Trimming took 5 bases from V and 4 from J, leaving 17 bases between them. Germline V gives CDR1 SEHNR, CDR2 FQNEAQ (reference sequence). The CDR3 sequence is 15 residues long. DNA of the CDR3: TGTGCCAGCAGCCCGGACTCTCGAGGACGCACTGAAGCTTTCTTT. It encodes CASSPDSRGRTEAFF.

For this clonotype: Just one base apart from a much larger clone, this may be a read error. Here the CDR3 reads CASVGTIGTEAFF. As DNA, the CDR3 is TGTGCCAGTGTCGGGACGATTGGCACTGAAGCTTTCTTT. The V gene is TRBV19, the J gene TRBJ1-1; maybe TRBD1 (5 bases). Trimming removed 8 bases at V and 4 bases at J, with 14 bases between. Per the germline V gene, CDR1 is LNHDA and CDR2 is SQIVND (reference sequence). This CDR3 has 13 residues.

This clonotype has a handful of counts. The V call is TRBV30, the J call TRBJ2-3; tentative D call: TRBD2 (6 bases). CDR1 is GTSNPN and CDR2 is SVGIG in the germline V gene (reference sequence). Trimming took off 0 bases at V and 7 bases at J, with 8 bases between the two ends. This CDR3 comprises 12 residues. As DNA, the CDR3 is TGTGCCTGGAGTGTACGGGAGAATACGCAGTATTTT. Its translation: CAWSVRENTQYF.

The sample holds many counts of this clonotype. The chain combines TRBV6-1 with TRBJ1-1; D is uncertain. V was cut by 6 bases and J by 11 bases, with 28 bases left in between. The germline CDR1 and CDR2 sequences are MNHNS and SASEGT. The CDR3 has 16 amino acids. The CDR3, as DNA: TGTGCCAGCAGATCCACTGGTGGCCAAAATCCCCTTGGGGCTTTCTTT. Translated: CASRSTGGQNPLGAFF.